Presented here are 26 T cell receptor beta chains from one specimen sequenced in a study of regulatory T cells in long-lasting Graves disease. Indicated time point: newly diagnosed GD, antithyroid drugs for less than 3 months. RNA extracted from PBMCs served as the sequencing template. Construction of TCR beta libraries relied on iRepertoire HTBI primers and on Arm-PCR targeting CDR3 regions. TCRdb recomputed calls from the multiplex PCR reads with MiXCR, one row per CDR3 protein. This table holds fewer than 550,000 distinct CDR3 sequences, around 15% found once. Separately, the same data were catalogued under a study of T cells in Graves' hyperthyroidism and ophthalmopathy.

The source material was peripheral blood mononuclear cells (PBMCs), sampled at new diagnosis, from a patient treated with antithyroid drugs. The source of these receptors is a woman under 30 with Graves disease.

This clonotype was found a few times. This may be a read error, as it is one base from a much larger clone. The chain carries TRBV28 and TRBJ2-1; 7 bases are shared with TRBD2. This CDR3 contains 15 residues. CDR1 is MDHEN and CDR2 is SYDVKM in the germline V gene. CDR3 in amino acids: CASSLGDYSYKEQFF. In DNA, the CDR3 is TGTGCCAGCAGTTTGGGGGACTACTCCTACAAGGAGCAGTTCTTC.

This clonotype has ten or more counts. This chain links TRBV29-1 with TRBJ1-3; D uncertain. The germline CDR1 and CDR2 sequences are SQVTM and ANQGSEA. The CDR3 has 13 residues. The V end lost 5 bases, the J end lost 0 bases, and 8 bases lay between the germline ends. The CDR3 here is CSVFVSSGNTIYF. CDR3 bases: TGCAGCGTTTTCGTGAGCTCTGGAAACACCATATATTTT.

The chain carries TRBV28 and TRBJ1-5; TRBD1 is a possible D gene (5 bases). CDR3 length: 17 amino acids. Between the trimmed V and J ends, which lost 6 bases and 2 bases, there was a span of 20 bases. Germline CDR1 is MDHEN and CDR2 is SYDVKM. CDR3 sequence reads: CASSSLGGGEGNQPQHF. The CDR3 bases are TGTGCCAGCAGCTCCCTGGGGGGGGGAGAAGGCAATCAGCCCCAGCATTTT.

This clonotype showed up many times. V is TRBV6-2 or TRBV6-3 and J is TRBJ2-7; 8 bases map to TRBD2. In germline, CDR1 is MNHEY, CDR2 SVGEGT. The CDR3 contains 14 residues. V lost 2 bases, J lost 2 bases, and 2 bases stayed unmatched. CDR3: CASSYGAGAYEQYF. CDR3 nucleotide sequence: TGTGCCAGCAGTTACGGAGCGGGAGCCTACGAGCAGTACTTC.

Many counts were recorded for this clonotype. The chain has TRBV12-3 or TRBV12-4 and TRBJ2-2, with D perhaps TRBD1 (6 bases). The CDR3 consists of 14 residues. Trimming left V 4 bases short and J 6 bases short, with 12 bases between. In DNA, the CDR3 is TGTGCCAGCAGTTGGCCCAGGGGCGCCGGGGAGCTGTTTTTT. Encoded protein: CASSWPRGAGELFF.

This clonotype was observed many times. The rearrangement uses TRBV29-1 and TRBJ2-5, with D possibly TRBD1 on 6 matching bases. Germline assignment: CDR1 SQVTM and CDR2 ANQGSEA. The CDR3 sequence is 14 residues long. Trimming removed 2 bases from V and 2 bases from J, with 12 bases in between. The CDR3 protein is CSVEWGQGQETQYF. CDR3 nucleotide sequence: TGCAGCGTTGAATGGGGGCAGGGGCAAGAGACCCAGTACTTC.

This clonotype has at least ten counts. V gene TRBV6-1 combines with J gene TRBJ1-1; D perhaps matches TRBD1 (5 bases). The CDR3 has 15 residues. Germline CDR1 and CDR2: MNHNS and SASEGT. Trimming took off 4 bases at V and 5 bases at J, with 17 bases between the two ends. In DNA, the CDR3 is TGTGCCAGCAGTGGGACGTCCTGGGGGAAAACTGAAGCTTTCTTT. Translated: CASSGTSWGKTEAFF.

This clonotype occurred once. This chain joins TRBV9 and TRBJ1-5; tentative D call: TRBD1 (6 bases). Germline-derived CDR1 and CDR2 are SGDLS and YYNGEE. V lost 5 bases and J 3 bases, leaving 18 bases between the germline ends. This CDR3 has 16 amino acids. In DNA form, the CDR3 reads TGTGCCAGCAGGGTCCCCCAGGGGAGTAACAATCAGCCCCAGCATTTT. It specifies CASRVPQGSNNQPQHF. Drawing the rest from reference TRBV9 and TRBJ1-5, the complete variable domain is DSGVTQTPKHLITATGQRVTLRCSPRSGDLSVYWYQQSLDQGLQFLIQYYNGEERAKGNILERFSAQQFPDLHSELNLSSLELGDSALYFCASRVPQGSNNQPQHFGDGTRLSIL.

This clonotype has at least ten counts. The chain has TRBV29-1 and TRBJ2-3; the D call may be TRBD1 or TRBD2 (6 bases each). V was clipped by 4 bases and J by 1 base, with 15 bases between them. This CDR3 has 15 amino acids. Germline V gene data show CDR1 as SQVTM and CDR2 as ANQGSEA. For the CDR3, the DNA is TGCAGCGTTGTGGGGGGCAGAGAGCGCACAGATACGCAGTATTTT. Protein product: CSVVGGRERTDTQYF.

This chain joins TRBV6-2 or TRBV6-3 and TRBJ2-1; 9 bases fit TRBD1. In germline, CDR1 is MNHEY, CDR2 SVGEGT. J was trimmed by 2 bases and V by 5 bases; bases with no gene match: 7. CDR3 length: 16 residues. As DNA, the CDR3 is TGTGCCAGCAGTCAAAGACAGGGGGGGCCCTACAATGAGCAGTTCTTC. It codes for CASSQRQGGPYNEQFF.

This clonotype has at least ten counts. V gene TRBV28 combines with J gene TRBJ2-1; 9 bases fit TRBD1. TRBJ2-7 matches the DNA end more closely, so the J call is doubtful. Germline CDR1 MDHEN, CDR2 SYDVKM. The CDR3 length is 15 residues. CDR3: CASSSDRGEFYEQYF. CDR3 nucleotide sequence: TGTGCCAGCAGTTCCGACAGGGGGGAATTCTACGAGCAGTACTTC.

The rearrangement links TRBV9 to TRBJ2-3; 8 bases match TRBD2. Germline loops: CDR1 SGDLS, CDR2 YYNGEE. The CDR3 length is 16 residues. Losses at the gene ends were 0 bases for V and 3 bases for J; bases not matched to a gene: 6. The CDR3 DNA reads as TGTGCCAGCAGCGTAGAGGCTAGCGGGTTGACAGATACGCAGTATTTT. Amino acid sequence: CASSVEASGLTDTQYF.

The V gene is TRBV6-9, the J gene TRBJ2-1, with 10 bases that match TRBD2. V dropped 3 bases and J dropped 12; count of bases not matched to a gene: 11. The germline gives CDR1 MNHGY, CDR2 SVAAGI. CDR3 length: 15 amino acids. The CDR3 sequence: CASSYDLAGVSRQFF. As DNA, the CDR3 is TGTGCCAGCAGTTACGATCTAGCGGGAGTGTCCAGGCAGTTCTTC.

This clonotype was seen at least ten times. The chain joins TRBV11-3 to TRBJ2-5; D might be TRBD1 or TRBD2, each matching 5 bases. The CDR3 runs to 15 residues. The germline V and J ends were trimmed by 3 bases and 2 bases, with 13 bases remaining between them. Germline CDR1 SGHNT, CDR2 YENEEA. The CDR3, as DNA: TGTGCCAGCAGCTTGTCGAGGGGCGCACAAGAGACCCAGTACTTC. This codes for CASSLSRGAQETQYF.

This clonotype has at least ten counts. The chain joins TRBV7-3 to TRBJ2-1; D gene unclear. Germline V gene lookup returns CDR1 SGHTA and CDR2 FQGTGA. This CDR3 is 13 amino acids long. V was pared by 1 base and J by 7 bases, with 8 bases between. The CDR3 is CASSLNFGNEQFF. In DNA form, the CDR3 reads TGTGCCAGCAGCTTAAATTTTGGAAATGAGCAGTTCTTC.

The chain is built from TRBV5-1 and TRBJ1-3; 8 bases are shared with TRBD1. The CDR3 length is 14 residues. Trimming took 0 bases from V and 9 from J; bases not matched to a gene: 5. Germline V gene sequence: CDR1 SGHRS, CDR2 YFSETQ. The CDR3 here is CASSLGQGQGTIYF. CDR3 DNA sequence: TGCGCCAGCAGCTTGGGACAGGGGCAGGGCACCATATATTTT.

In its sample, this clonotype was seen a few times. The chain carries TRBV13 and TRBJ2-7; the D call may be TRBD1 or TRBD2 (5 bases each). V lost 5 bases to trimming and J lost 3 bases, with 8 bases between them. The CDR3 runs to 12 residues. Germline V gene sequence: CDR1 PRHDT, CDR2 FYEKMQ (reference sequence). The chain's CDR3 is CASSRDRYEQYF. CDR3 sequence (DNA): TGTGCCAGCAGCCGGGACCGCTACGAGCAGTACTTC. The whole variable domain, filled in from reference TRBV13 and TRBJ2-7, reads AAGVIQSPRHLIKEKRETATLKCYPIPRHDTVYWYQQGPGQDPQFLISFYEKMQSDKGSIPDRFSAQQFSDYHSELNMSSLELGDSALYFCASSRDRYEQYFGPGTRLTVT.

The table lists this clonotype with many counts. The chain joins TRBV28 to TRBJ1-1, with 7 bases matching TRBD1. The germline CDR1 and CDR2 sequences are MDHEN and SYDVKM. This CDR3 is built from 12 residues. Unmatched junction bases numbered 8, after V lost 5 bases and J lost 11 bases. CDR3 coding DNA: TGTGCCAGCAGTCCTCTACAGGGGATGGCTTTCTTT. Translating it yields CASSPLQGMAFF.

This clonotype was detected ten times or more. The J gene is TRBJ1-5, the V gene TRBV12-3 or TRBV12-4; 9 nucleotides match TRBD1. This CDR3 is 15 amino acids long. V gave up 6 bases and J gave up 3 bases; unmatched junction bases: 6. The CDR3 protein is CASSTTGGLNQPQHF. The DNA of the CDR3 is TGTGCCAGCAGCACAACAGGGGGCCTCAATCAGCCCCAGCATTTT.

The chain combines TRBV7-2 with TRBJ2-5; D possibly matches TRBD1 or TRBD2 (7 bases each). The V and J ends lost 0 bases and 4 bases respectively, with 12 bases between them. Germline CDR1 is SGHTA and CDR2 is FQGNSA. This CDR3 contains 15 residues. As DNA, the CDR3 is TGTGCCAGCAGCTTAGCTCTCAGGGGGGGAGAGACCCAGTACTTC. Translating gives CASSLALRGGETQYF.

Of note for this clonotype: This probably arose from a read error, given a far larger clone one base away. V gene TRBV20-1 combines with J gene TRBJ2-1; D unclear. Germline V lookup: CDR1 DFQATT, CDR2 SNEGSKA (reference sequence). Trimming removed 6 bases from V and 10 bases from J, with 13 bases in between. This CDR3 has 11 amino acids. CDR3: CSAGPSYEQFF. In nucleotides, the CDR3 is TGCAGTGCAGGCCCCTCCTACGAGCAGTTCTTC.

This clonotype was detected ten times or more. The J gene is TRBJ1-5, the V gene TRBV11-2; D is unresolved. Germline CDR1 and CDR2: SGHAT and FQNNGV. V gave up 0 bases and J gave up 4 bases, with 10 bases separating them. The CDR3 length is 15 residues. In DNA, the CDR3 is TGTGCCAGCAGCTTAGATCCGTTCCGAAATCAGCCCCAGCATTTT. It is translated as CASSLDPFRNQPQHF.

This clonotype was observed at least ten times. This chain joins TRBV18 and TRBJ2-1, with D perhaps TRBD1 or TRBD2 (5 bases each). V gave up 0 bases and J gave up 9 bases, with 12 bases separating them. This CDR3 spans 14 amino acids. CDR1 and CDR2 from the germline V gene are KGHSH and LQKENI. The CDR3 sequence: CASSPPLQGREQFF. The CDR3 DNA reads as TGTGCCAGCTCACCACCGCTTCAGGGACGTGAGCAGTTCTTC.

Here the CDR3 reads CSARDGGDMYTGELFF. The CDR3 region has the DNA TGCAGTGCTAGAGATGGCGGGGATATGTACACCGGGGAGCTGTTTTTT. The chain uses TRBV20-1 and TRBJ2-2, with D maybe TRBD2 (6 bases). The CDR3 spans 16 residues. V gave up 0 bases and J gave up 3 bases, with 14 bases separating them. Germline lookup yields CDR1 DFQATT and CDR2 SNEGSKA (reference sequence).

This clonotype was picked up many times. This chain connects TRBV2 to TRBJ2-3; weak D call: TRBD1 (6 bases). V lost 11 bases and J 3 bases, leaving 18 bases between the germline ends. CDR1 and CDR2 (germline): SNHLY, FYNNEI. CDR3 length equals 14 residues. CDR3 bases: TGTGCCGCCAGGGCTCGAGGGGGTACAGATACGCAGTATTTT. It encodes CAARARGGTDTQYF.

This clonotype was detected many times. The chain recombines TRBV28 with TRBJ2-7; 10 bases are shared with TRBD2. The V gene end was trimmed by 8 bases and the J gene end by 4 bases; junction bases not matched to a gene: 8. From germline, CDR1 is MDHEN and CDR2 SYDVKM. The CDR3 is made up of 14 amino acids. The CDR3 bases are TGTGCCAGCTCCGGACTAGCGGTTGGGTACGAGCAGTACTTC. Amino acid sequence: CASSGLAVGYEQYF.